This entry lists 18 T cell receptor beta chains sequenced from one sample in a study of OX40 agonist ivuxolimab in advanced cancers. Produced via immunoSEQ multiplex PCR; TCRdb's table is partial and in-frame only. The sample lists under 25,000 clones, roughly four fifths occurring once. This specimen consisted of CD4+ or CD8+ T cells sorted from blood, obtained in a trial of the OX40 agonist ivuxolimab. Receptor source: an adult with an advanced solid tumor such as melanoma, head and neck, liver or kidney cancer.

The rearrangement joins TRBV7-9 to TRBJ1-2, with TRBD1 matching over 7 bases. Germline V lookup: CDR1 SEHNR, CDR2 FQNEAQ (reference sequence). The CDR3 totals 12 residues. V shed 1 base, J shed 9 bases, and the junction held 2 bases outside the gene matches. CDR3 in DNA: TGTGCCAGCAGCTTAGACAGGGGCCGCTACACCTTC. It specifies CASSLDRGRYTF.

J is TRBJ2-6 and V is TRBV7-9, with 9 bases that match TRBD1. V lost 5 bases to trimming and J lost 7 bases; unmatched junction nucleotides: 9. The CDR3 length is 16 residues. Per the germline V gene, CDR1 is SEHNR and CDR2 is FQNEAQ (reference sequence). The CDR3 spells CASSKPGQGFANVLTF. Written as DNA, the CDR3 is TGTGCCAGCAGCAAACCGGGACAGGGTTTTGCCAACGTCCTGACTTTC.

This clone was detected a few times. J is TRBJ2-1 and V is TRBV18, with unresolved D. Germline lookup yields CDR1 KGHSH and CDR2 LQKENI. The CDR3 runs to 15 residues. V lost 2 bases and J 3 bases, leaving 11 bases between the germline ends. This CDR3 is CASSPWRGLYNEQFF. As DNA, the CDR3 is TGTGCCAGCTCACCATGGAGAGGTCTCTACAATGAGCAGTTCTTC.

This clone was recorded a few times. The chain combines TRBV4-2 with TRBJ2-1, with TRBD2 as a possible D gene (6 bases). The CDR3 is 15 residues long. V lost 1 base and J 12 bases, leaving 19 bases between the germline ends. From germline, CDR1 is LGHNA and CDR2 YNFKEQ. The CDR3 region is CASSQAAGPGDGQFF. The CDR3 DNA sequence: TGTGCCAGCAGCCAAGCTGCCGGCCCGGGGGACGGGCAGTTCTTC.

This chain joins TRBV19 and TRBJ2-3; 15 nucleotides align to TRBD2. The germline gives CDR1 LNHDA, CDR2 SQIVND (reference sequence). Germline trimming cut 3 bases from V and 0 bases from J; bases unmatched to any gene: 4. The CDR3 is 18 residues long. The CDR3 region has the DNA TGTGCCAGTAGTATGGGACTAGCGGGGGGCCCTAGCACAGATACGCAGTATTTT. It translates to CASSMGLAGGPSTDTQYF.

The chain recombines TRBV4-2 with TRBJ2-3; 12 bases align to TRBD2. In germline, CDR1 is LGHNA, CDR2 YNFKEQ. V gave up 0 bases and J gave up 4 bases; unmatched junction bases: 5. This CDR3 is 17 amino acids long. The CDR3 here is CASSQEVTSGSPDTQYF. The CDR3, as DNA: TGTGCCAGCAGCCAAGAAGTGACTAGCGGGAGTCCAGATACGCAGTATTTT.

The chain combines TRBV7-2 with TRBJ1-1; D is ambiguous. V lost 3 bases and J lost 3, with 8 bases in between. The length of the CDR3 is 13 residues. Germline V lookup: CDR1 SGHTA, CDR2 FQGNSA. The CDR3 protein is CASSFLGHTEAFF. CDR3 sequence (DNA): TGTGCCAGCAGCTTTCTAGGGCACACTGAAGCTTTCTTT.

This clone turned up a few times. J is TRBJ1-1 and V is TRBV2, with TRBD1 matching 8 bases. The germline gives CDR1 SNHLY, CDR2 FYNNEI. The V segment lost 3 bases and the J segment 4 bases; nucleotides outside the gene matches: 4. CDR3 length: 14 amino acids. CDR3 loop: CASSERTGRTEAFF. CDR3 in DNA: TGTGCCAGCAGTGAGCGGACAGGGCGCACTGAAGCTTTCTTT. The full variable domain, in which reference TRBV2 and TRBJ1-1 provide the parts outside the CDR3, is EPEVTQTPSHQVTQMGQEVILRCVPISNHLYFYWYRQILGQKVEFLVSFYNNEISEKSEIFDDQFSVERPDGSNFTLKIRSTKLEDSAMYFCASSERTGRTEAFFGQGTRLTVV.

CDR3 residues: CASSRGGSGPQHF. In nucleotides, the CDR3 is TGTGCCAGCAGCCGCGGGGGCTCAGGGCCCCAGCATTTT. The V and J genes are TRBV7-9 and TRBJ1-5; TRBD1 is a possible D gene (6 bases). Germline CDR1 is SEHNR and CDR2 is FQNEAQ (reference sequence). There are 13 residues in the CDR3. The V end was cut by 5 bases, the J end by 9 bases, with 14 bases between.

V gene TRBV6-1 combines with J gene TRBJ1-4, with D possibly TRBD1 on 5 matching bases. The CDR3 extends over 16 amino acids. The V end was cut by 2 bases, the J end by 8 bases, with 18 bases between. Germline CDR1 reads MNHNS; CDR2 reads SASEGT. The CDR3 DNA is TGTGCCAGCAGTGAAAGTCGACCCAGGTGGGGGGAAAAACTGTTTTTT. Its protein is CASSESRPRWGEKLFF.

The CDR3 bases are TGTGCCAGCAGCTTGCAGCTTAATGAAAAACTGTTTTTT. Residues: CASSLQLNEKLFF. This sequence joins TRBV5-4 and TRBJ1-4; D remains ambiguous. Germline V gives CDR1 SGHNT, CDR2 YYREEE (reference sequence). Deletions cut 1 base from V and 4 bases from J, with 5 bases between. The CDR3 sequence is 13 residues long.

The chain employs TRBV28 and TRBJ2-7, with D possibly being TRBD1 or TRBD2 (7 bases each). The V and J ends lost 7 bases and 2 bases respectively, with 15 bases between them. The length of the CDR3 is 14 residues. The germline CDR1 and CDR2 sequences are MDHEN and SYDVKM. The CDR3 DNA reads TGTGCCAGCACCCAGGGGGGGTACCCCTACGAGCAGTACTTC. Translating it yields CASTQGGYPYEQYF.

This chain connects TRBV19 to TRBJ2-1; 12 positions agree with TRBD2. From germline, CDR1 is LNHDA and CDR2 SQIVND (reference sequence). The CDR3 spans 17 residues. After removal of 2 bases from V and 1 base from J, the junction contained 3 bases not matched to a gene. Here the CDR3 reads CASSIRTSGKSYNEQFF. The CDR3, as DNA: TGTGCCAGTAGTATAAGGACTAGCGGGAAATCCTACAATGAGCAGTTCTTC.

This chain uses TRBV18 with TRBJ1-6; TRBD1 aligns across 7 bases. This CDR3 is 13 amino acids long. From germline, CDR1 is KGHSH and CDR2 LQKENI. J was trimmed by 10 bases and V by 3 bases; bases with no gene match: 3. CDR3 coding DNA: TGTGCCAGCTCACCCGACAGGGAGTCACCCCTCCACTTT. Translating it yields CASSPDRESPLHF. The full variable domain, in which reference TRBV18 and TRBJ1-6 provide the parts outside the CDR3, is NAGVMQNPRHLVRRRGQEARLRCSPMKGHSHVYWYRQLPEEGLKFMVYLQKENIIDESGMPKERFSAEFPKEGPSILRIQQVVRGDSAAYFCASSPDRESPLHFGNGTRLTVT.

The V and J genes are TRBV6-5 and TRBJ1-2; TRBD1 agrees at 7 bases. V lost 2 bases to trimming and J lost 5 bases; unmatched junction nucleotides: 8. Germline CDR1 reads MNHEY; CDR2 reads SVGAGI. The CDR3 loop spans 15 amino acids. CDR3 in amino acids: CASSYLRDSPYGYTF. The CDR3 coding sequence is TGTGCCAGCAGTTACCTAAGGGACAGCCCGTATGGCTACACCTTC.

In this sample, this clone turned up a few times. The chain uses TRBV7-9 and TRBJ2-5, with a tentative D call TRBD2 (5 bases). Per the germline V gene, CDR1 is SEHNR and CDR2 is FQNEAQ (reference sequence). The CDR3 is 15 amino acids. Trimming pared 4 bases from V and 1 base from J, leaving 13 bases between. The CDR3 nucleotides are TGTGCCAGCAGCTCCTTGAGGGCTATCCAAGAGACCCAGTACTTC. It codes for CASSSLRAIQETQYF.

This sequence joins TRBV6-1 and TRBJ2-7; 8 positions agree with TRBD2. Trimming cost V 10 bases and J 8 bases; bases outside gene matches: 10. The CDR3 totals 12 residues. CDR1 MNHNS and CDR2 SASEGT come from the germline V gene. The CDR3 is CATTGGVRKQYF. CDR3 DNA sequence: TGTGCCACTACCGGGGGGGTACGGAAGCAGTACTTC.

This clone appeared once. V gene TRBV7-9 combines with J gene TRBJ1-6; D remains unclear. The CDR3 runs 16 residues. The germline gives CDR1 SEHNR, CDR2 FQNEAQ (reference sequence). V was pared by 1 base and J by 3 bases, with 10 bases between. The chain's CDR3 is CASSLGAGFYNSPLHF. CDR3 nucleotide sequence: TGTGCCAGCAGCTTAGGGGCGGGGTTCTATAATTCACCCCTCCACTTT.